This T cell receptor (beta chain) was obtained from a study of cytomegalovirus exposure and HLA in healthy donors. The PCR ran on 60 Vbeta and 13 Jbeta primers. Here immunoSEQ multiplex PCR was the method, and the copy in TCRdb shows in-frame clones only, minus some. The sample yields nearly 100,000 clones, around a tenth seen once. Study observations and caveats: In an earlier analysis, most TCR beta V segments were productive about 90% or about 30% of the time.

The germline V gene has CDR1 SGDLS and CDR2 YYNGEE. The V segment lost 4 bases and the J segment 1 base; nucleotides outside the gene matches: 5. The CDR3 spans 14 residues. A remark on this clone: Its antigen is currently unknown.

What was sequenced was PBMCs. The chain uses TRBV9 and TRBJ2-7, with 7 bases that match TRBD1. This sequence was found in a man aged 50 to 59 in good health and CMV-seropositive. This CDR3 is CASSLGQTSYEQYF. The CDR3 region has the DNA TGTGCCAGCAGCCTGGGACAGACATCCTACGAGCAGTACTTC. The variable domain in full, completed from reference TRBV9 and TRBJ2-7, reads DSGVTQTPKHLITATGQRVTLRCSPRSGDLSVYWYQQSLDQGLQFLIQYYNGEERAKGNILERFSAQQFPDLHSELNLSSLELGDSALYFCASSLGQTSYEQYFGPGTRLTVT.